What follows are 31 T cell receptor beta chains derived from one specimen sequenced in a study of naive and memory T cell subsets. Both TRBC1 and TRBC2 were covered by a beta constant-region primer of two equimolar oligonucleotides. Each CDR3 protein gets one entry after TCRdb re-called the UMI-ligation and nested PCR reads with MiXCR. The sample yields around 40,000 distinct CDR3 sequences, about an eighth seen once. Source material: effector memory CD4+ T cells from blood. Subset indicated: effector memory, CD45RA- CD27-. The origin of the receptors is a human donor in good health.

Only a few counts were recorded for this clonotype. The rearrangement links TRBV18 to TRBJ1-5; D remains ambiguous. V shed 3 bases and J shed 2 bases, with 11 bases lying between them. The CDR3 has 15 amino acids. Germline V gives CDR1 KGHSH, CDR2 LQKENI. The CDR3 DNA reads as TGTGCCAGCTCACCTGGCCTCGCGGGCAATCAGCCCCAGCATTTT. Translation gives CASSPGLAGNQPQHF. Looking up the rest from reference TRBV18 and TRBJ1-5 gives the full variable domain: NAGVMQNPRHLVRRRGQEARLRCSPMKGHSHVYWYRQLPEEGLKFMVYLQKENIIDESGMPKERFSAEFPKEGPSILRIQQVVRGDSAAYFCASSPGLAGNQPQHFGDGTRLSIL.

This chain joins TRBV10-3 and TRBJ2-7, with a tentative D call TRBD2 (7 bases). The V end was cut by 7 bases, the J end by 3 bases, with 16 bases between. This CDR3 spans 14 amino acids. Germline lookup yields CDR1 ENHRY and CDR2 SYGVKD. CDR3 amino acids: CAINPGGGVYEQYF. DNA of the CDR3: TGTGCCATCAATCCAGGCGGGGGCGTCTACGAGCAGTACTTC.

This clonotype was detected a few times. The CDR3 region is CASSLVAVVNEQFF. DNA for the CDR3: TGTGCCAGCAGCTTAGTAGCGGTTGTGAATGAGCAGTTCTTC. The rearrangement links TRBV7-2 to TRBJ2-1, with D perhaps matching TRBD2 (6 bases). The CDR3 sequence is 14 residues long. CDR1 and CDR2 from the germline V gene are SGHTA and FQGNSA. V lost 1 base and J lost 7, with 11 bases in between.

For the CDR3, the DNA is TGTGCCAGCAGTATAGGGGGGGGCGAGCAGTACTTC. This translates into CASSIGGGEQYF. The genes are TRBV7-2 and TRBJ2-7; TRBD2 might be the D (7 bases). V lost 6 bases to trimming and J lost 6 bases, with 12 bases between them. CDR3 length: 12 amino acids. The V gene's germline CDR1 is SGHTA and CDR2 FQGNSA.

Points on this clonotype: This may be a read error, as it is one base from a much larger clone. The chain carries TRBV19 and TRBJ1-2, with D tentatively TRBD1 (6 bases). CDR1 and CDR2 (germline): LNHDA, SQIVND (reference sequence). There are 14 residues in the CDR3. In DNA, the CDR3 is TGTGCCAGTAGTTCACCCGGGACACTTCGTGGCTACGCCTTC. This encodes CASSSPGTLRGYAF.

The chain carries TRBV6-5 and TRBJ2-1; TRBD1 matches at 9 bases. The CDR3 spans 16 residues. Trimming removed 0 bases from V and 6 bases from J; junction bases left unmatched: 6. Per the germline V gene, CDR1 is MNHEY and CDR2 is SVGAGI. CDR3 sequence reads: CASSYSIQGAGNEQFF. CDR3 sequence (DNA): TGTGCCAGCAGTTACTCGATACAGGGGGCGGGCAATGAGCAGTTCTTC.

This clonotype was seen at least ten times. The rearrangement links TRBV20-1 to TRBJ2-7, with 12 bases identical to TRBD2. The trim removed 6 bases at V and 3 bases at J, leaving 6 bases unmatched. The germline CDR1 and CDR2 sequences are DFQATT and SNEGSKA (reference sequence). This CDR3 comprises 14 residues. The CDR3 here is CSAPSTSGSYEQYF. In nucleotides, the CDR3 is TGCAGTGCGCCTTCGACTAGCGGGAGCTACGAGCAGTACTTC.

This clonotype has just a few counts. The DNA of the CDR3 is TGTGCCACCAGTGATTTGTACCGGAGGAAGCCCTCCTGGGACAGCTACGAGCAGTACTTC. As protein: CATSDLYRRKPSWDSYEQYF. The chain employs TRBV24-1 and TRBJ2-7, with 7 bases lining up with TRBD1. The CDR3 has 20 residues. Germline lookup yields CDR1 KGHDR and CDR2 SFDVKD. J gave up 3 bases and V 0 bases, and 19 bases lay outside the gene matches.

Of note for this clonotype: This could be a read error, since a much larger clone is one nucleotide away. The CDR3 here is CASSFRLAGGPPSNVLTF. The CDR3 DNA reads as TGTGCCAGCAGCTTTCGACTAGCGGGAGGCCCCCCCTCCAACGTCCTGACTTTC. The chain uses TRBV7-2 and TRBJ2-6, with 13 positions matching TRBD2. This CDR3 region has 18 residues. Losses at the gene ends were 3 bases for V and 8 bases for J; bases not matched to a gene: 10. Per the germline V gene, CDR1 is SGHTA and CDR2 is FQGNSA.

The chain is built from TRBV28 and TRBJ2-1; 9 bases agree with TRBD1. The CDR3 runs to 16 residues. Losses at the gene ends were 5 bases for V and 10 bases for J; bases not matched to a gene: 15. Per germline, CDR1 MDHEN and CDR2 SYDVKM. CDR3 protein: CASSPFARTGVNEQFF. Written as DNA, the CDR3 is TGTGCCAGCAGTCCATTTGCCCGGACAGGGGTCAACGAGCAGTTCTTC.

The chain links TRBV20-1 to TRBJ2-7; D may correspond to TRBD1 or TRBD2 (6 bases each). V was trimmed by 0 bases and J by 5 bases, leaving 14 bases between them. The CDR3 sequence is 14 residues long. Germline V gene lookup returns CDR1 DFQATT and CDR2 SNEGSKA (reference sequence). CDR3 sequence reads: CSARDYRRGDEQYF. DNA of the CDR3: TGCAGTGCTAGAGATTATAGGAGGGGGGACGAGCAGTACTTC.

This CDR3 reads CASSPPANYGYTF. CDR3 bases: TGTGCCAGCAGCCCACCAGCTAACTATGGCTACACCTTC. The V gene is TRBV12-3 or TRBV12-4, the J gene TRBJ1-2; D unresolved. The ends were cut back, 6 bases at V and 0 bases at J, with 8 bases in the middle. The CDR3 sequence is 13 residues long.

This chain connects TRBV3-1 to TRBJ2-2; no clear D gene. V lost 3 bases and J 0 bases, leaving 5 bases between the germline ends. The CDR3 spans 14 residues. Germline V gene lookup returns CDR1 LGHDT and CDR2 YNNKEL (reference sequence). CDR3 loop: CASSHAPNTGELFF. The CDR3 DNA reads TGTGCCAGCAGCCACGCCCCGAACACCGGGGAGCTGTTTTTT.

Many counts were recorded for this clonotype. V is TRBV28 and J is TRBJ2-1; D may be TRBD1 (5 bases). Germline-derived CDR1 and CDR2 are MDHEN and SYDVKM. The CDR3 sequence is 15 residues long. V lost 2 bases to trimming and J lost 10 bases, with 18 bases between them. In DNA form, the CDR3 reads TGTGCCAGCAGTTTAAGTGACAGTGGACGGCGCGAGCAGTTCTTC. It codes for CASSLSDSGRREQFF.

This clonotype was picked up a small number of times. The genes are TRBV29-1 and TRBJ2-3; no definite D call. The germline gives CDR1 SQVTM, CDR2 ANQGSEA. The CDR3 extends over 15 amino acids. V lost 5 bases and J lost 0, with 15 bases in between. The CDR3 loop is CSVPSSTTSTDTQYF. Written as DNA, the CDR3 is TGCAGCGTTCCCTCAAGTACAACTAGCACAGATACGCAGTATTTT.

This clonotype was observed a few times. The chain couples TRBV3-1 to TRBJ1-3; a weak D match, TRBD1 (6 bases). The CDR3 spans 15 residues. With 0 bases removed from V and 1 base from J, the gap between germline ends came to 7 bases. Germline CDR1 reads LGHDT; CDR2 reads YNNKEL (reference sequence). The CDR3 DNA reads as TGTGCCAGCAGCCAAGATAGGGGGTCTGGAAACACCATATATTTT. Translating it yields CASSQDRGSGNTIYF.

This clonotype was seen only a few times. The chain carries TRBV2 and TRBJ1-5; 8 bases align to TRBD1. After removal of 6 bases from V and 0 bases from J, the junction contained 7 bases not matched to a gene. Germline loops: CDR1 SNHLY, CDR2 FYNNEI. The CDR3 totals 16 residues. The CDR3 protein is CASRQQGGNSNQPQHF. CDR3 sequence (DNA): TGTGCCAGCAGGCAACAGGGGGGGAATAGCAATCAGCCCCAGCATTTT.

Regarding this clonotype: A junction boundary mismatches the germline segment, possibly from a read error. The DNA for the CDR3 is TGTGCCAGCAGTGTAGCGGGAGGGCGACCTTACAATGAGCAGTTCTTC. Translated, it gives CASSVAGGRPYNEQFF. The chain carries TRBV12-3 or TRBV12-4 and TRBJ2-1; 11 positions agree with TRBD2. The CDR3 runs to 16 residues.

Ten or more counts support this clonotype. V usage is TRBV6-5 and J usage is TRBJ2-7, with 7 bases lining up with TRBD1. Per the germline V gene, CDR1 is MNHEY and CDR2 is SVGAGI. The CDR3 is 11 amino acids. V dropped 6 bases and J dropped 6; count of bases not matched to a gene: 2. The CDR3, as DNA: TGTGCCAGCAGCGACAGGGCCGAGCAGTACTTC. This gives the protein CASSDRAEQYF.

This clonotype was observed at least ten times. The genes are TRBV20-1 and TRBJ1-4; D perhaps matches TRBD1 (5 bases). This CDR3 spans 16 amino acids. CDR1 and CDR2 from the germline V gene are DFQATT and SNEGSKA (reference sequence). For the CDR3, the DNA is TGCAGCGCAGACAGACCATTAACTGCAACTAATGAAAAACTGTTTTTT. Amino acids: CSADRPLTATNEKLFF.

The CDR3 nucleotides read TGTGCCAGCAGCGCAGGACTAGCGGGATATCGTGATACGCAGTATTTT. Translated, it gives CASSAGLAGYRDTQYF. The rearrangement uses TRBV11-2 and TRBJ2-3, with 12 positions matching TRBD2. CDR3 length: 16 amino acids. Germline loops: CDR1 SGHAT, CDR2 FQNNGV. Losses at the gene ends were 5 bases for V and 6 bases for J; bases not matched to a gene: 9. Supplemented by reference TRBV11-2 and TRBJ2-3, the full variable domain reads EAGVAQSPRYKIIEKRQSVAFWCNPISGHATLYWYQQILGQGPKLLIQFQNNGVVDDSQLPKDRFSAERLKGVDSTLKIQPAKLEDSAVYLCASSAGLAGYRDTQYFGPGTRLTVL.

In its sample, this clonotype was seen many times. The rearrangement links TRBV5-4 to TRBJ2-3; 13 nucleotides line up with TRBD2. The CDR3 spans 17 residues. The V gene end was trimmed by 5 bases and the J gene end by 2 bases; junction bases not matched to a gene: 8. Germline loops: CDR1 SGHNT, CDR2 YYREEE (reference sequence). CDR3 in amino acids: CASSSALAGGPTDTQYF. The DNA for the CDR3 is TGTGCCAGCAGTTCAGCACTAGCGGGAGGGCCCACAGATACGCAGTATTTT.

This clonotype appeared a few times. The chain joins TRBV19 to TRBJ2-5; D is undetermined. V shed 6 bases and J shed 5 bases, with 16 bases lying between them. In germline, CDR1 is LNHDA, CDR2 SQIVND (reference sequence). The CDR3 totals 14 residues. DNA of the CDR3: TGTGCCAGTAGCAGCGTGTTGATACCGGAGACCCAGTACTTC. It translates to CASSSVLIPETQYF.

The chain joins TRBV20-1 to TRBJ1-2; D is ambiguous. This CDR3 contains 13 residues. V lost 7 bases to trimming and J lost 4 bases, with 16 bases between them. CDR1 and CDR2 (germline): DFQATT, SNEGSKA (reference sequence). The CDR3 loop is CSVSDGSPYGYTF. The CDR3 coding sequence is TGCAGTGTTTCGGACGGATCACCCTATGGCTACACCTTC.

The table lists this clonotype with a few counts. The DNA of the CDR3 is TGTGTGACAGGGGGTGCCTACGAGCAGTACTTC. Its translation is CVTGGAYEQYF. The rearrangement uses TRBV28 and TRBJ2-7; 9 nucleotides line up with TRBD1. Germline CDR1 reads MDHEN; CDR2 reads SYDVKM. This CDR3 spans 11 amino acids.

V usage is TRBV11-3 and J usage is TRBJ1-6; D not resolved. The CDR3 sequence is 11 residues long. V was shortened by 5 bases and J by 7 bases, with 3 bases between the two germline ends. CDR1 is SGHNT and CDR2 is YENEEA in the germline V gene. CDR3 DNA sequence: TGTGCCAGCAGCCCGAATTCACCCCTCCACTTT. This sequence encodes CASSPNSPLHF.

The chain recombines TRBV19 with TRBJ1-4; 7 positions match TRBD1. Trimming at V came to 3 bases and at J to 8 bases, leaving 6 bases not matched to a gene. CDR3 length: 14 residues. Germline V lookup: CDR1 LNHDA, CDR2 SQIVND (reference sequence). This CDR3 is CASSIGTASEKLFF. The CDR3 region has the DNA TGTGCCAGTAGTATCGGGACAGCCAGCGAAAAACTGTTTTTT. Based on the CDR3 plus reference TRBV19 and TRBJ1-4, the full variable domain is DGGITQSPKYLFRKEGQNVTLSCEQNLNHDAMYWYRQDPGQGLRLIYYSQIVNDFQKGDIAEGYSVSREKKESFPLTVTSAQKNPTAFYLCASSIGTASEKLFFGSGTQLSVL.

The CDR3 loop reads CESSTLAGGPDTGELFF. CDR3 nucleotides: TGTGAAAGCAGCACCTTAGCGGGAGGGCCGGACACCGGGGAGCTGTTTTTT. The chain is built from TRBV5-6 and TRBJ2-2, with TRBD2 matching over 11 bases. Germline V gives CDR1 SGHDT, CDR2 YYEEEE. The CDR3 sequence is 17 residues long. The full variable domain, rest sourced from reference TRBV5-6 and TRBJ2-2, is DAGVTQSPTHLIKTRGQQVTLRCSPKSGHDTVSWYQQALGQGPQFIFQYYEEEERQRGNFPDRFSGHQFPNYSSELNVNALLLGDSALYLCESSTLAGGPDTGELFFGEGSRLTVL.

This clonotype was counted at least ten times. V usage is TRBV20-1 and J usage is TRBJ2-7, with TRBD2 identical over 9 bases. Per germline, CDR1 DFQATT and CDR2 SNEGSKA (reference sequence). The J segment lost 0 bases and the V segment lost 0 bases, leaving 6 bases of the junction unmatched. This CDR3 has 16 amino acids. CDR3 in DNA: TGCAGTGCTAGAGATCCCGCTAGCGGGGACTCCTACGAGCAGTACTTC. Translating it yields CSARDPASGDSYEQYF.

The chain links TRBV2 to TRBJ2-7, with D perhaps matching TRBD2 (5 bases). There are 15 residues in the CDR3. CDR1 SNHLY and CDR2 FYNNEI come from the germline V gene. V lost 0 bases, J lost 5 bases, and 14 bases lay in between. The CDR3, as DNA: TGTGCCAGCAGTGAAGCTGCCACTAGGATGAACGAGCAGTACTTC. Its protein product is CASSEAATRMNEQYF.

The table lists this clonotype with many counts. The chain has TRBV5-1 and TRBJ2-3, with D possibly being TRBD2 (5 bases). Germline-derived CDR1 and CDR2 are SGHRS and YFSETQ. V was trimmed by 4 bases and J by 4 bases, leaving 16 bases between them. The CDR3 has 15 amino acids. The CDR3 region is CASSPGPREPDTQYF. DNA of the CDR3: TGCGCCAGCAGCCCCGGACCGAGGGAGCCAGATACGCAGTATTTT.